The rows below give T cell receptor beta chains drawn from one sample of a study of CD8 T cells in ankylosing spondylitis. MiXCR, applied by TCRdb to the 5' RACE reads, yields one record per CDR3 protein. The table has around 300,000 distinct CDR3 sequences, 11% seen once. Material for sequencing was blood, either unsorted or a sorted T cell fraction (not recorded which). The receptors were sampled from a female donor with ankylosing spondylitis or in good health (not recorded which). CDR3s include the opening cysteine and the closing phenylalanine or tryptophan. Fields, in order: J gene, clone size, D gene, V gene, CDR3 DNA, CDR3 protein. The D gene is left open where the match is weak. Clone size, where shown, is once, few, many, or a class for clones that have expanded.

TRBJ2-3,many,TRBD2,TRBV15,TGTGCCACCAGCAGAGAGTTAAGTGGGCTAGCGGATCGGAATACGCAGTATTTT,CATSRELSGLADRNTQYF
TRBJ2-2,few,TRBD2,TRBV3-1,TGTGCCAGCTGCCAAGGATCTGGGGGAGGGGTGAACACCGGGGAGCTGTTTTTT,CASCQGSGGGVNTGELFF
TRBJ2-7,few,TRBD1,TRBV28,TGTGCCAGCAGTTTTGAGGACAGGGGGTCCTACGAGCAGTACTTC,CASSFEDRGSYEQYF
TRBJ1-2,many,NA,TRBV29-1,TGCAGTTGTATGGGAACTAACTATGGCTACACCTTC,CSCMGTNYGYTF
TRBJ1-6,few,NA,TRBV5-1,TGCGCCAGCAGCGTCCAGGGACCCCCTGATTCACCCCTCCACTTT,CASSVQGPPDSPLHF
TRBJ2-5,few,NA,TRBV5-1,TGCGCCAGCAGCAAGGGTCAATCCTTTCAAGAGACCCAGTACTTC,CASSKGQSFQETQYF
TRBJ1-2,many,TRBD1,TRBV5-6,TGTGCCAGCAGACCCAGGGGGGGGAAAACTAACTATGGCTACACCTTC,CASRPRGGKTNYGYTF
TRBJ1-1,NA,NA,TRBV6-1,TGTGCCAACAGTCCTCCGACAGGAATCAGCACTGAAGCTTTCTTT,CANSPPTGISTEAFF
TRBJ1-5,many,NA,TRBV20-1,TGCAGTATCACAGGGAGGAGGCGCAATCAGCCCCAGCATTTT,CSITGRRRNQPQHF
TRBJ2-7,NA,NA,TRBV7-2,TGTGCCAGCAGCTTAAAGAGCGAGCGGTGGGAGCAGTACTTC,CASSLKSERWEQYF
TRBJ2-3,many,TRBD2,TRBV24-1,TGTGCCACCAGTGGAACTAGCGGGGGACACACAGATACGCAGTATTTT,CATSGTSGGHTDTQYF
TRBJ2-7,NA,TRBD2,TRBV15,TGTGCCACCAGCAGAGATCTTAGCGGGGGGTTGCTCGAGCAGTACTTC,CATSRDLSGGLLEQYF
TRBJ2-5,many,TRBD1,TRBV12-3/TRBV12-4,TGTGCCAGCACCGAGACAGGGGAGAGAGAGACCCAGTACTTC,CASTETGERETQYF
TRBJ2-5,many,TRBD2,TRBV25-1,TGTGCCAGCAGTGAATGGGAGGGACTCCATTTGGAGACCCAGTACTTC,CASSEWEGLHLETQYF
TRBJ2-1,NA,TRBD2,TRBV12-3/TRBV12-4,TGTGCCAGCAGCCGTCTCGTTGCGGGAGGGTACAATGAGCAGTTCTTC,CASSRLVAGGYNEQFF
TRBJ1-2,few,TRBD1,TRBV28,TGTGCCAGCAGTTCCGGGACAGGCGCTAACTATGGCTACACCTTC,CASSSGTGANYGYTF
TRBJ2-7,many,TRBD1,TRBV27,TGTGCCAGCACTTATGGACAGGAACAGTACTTC,CASTYGQEQYF
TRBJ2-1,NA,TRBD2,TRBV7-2,TGTGCCAGCAGCTTAGAGCGGGAGGGCCGGGAGTTCTTC,CASSLEREGREFF
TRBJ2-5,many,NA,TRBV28,TGTGCCAGCAGTGCGCTCCGAATAGCAGTGACACAAGAGACCCAGTACTTC,CASSALRIAVTQETQYF
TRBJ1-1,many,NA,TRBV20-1,TGCAGTGCCAAGACAGGCATCTTAAAGGGCACTGAAGCTTTCTTT,CSAKTGILKGTEAFF
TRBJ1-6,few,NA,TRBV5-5,TGTGCCAGCAGCTTTACTGGATCACCCCTCCACTTT,CASSFTGSPLHF
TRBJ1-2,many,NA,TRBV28,TGTGCCAGCAGTCCGGGACCCAAGGTCTGGTATGGCTACACCTTC,CASSPGPKVWYGYTF
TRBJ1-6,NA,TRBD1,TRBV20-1,TGCAGTGCTCCGGGGGGCACGACAGGGAGGTCTGCAAATTCACCCCTCCACTTT,CSAPGGTTGRSANSPLHF
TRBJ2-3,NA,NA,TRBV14,TGTGCCAGCAGCTCCCCAAGCACTACTAGCGATACGCAGTATTTT,CASSSPSTTSDTQYF
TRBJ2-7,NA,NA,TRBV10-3,TGTGCCATCAGTGAGTCGAAGTCGCAGGGAAACTACGAGCAGTACTTC,CAISESKSQGNYEQYF
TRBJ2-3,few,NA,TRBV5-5,TGTGCCAGCAGTGTGGGAGACACAGATACGCAGTATTTT,CASSVGDTDTQYF
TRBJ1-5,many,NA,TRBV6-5,TGTGCCAGCAGTTACTCGATCCCTATGCAGGGGAGCAATCAGCCCCAGCATTTT,CASSYSIPMQGSNQPQHF
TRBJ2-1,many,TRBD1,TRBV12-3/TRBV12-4,TGTGCCAGCAGACAGGGACAGGGGGCTGGGTATGAGCAGTTCTTC,CASRQGQGAGYEQFF
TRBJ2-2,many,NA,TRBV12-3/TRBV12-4,TGTGCCAGCAGCGAGGGACTCTCGAACACCGGGGAGCTGTTTTTT,CASSEGLSNTGELFF
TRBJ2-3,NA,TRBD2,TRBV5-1,TGCGCCAGCAGTCCTCATAGCGGGGGGGCACGTGATACGCAGTATTTT,CASSPHSGGARDTQYF
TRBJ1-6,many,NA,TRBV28,TGTGCCAGCCTACAGGGACCCTATAATTCACCCCTCCACTTT,CASLQGPYNSPLHF
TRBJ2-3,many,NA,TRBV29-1,TGCAGCGTTGAATCCGGGACGAAAGATACGCAGTATTTT,CSVESGTKDTQYF
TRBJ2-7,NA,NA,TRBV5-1,TGCGCCAGCAGCGAGGGTAAGGGACCCTACGAGCAGTACTTC,CASSEGKGPYEQYF
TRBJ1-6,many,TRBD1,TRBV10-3,TGTGCCATCAGTGCCGGGACAGATAATTCACCCCTCCACTTT,CAISAGTDNSPLHF
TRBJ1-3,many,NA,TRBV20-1,TGCAGCGCCGACACGCAGGGAGGAAACACCATATATTTT,CSADTQGGNTIYF
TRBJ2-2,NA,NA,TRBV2,TGTGCCAGCAGACTGGGGAGCGCCGGGGAGCTGTTTTTT,CASRLGSAGELFF
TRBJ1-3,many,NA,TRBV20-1,TGCAGTGCTAGTGACTCCGTTGGCAGCTCTGGAAACACCATATATTTT,CSASDSVGSSGNTIYF
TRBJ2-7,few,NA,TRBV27,TGTGCCAGCAGTTTAACAGGGCCCCCCTACGAGCAGTACTTC,CASSLTGPPYEQYF
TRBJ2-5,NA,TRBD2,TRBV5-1,TGCGCCAGCAGCTTGGAAGGGCGGGGGGAAGAGACCCAGTACTTC,CASSLEGRGEETQYF
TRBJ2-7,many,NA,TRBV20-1,TGCAGTGCTAGAGATGGGACGTATCCTACGGGCGAGCAGTACTTC,CSARDGTYPTGEQYF
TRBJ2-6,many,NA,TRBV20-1,TGCAGTGCCCCACCGGGGAGCTCTGGGGCCAACGTCCTGACTTTC,CSAPPGSSGANVLTF
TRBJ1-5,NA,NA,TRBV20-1,TGCAGTGCCGAACGGACAGTGGATAGCAATCAGCCCCAGCATTTT,CSAERTVDSNQPQHF
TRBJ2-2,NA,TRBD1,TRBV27,TGTGCCAGCAAGTGGGACAGACTGAACACCGGGGAGCTGTTTTTT,CASKWDRLNTGELFF
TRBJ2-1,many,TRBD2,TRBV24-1,TGTGCCACCAGTGATGCGGGCCTAGCGGGAGGTAGCAATGAGCAGTTCTTC,CATSDAGLAGGSNEQFF
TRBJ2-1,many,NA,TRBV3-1,TGTGCCAGCAGCCAAGCACATGAGCAGTTCTTC,CASSQAHEQFF
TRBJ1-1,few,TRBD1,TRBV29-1,TGCAGCGTTGGCGACAGGGGGACCACTGAAGCTTTCTTT,CSVGDRGTTEAFF
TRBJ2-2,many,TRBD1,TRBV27,TGTGCCAGCAGCTATCAGGGGGCAAGTTACACCGGGGAGCTGTTTTTT,CASSYQGASYTGELFF
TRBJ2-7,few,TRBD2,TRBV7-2,TGTGCCAGCAGCCCCGGGACTAGCTTTGCGTACGAGCAGTACTTC,CASSPGTSFAYEQYF